The 16 T cell receptor beta chains listed next were all sequenced from one sample in a study of beta chain features in type 1 diabetes (dated by TCRdb to 2017 to 2018). Library prep was done by the immunoSEQ multiplex PCR assay. The High Capacity cDNA Reverse Transcription Kit was used to reverse transcribe all of the isolated RNA, meaning that expressed TCRB transcripts were what got sequenced. Sourced from immuneACCESS, this table was stored by TCRdb with only in-frame sequences that have V and J called. A share of the clones is absent; for the studies checked, an unresolved V gene accounts for under half, and the remainder has no known explanation. Across this sample there are 350,000 to 400,000 clones, with around 16% seen only once. Jointly, the top ten make up 0.019% of the sample. The source material was naive CD4+ T cells from blood. The sample's cell subset or site label is to be understood as: true naive CD4+ T cells. All receptors derive from a woman under 30 in good health.

This clone was seen only a few times. The chain joins TRBV29-1 to TRBJ1-2, with D possibly TRBD1 on 6 matching bases. CDR1 and CDR2 from the germline V gene are SQVTM and ANQGSEA. Trimming removed 2 bases at V and 4 bases at J, with 14 bases between. The CDR3 is made up of 14 amino acids. In DNA form, the CDR3 reads TGCAGCGTTGAACTACAGGGACGGGGCTATGGCTACACCTTC. Encoded protein: CSVELQGRGYGYTF.

This clone was found a few times. This rearrangement joins TRBV6-5 to TRBJ2-2; D remains unclear. This CDR3 spans 12 amino acids. Trimming removed 3 bases from V and 5 bases from J, with 4 bases in between. Germline CDR1 is MNHEY and CDR2 is SVGAGI. As DNA, the CDR3 is TGTGCCAGCAGTTATCGGACCGGGGAGCTGTTTTTT. Amino acid sequence: CASSYRTGELFF.

The chain carries TRBV18 and TRBJ1-5; TRBD1 matches 9 bases. Unmatched junction bases numbered 4, after V lost 3 bases and J lost 7 bases. CDR1 and CDR2 (germline): KGHSH, LQKENI. The CDR3 consists of 14 residues. CDR3 in amino acids: CASSPGDRDQPQHF. In nucleotides, the CDR3 is TGTGCCAGCTCACCCGGGGACAGGGACCAGCCCCAGCATTTT.

This clone was observed a few times. V gene TRBV11-2 combines with J gene TRBJ2-3; D is unresolved. Trimming took 5 bases from V and 2 from J, leaving 14 bases between them. The CDR3 length is 15 residues. CDR1 and CDR2 from the germline V gene are SGHAT and FQNNGV. DNA for the CDR3: TGTGCCAGCAGCCCGAGTAGAGAGGTCACAGATACGCAGTATTTT. Protein product: CASSPSREVTDTQYF.

This clone was picked up a small number of times. The chain has TRBV7-2 and TRBJ2-7, with 9 bases that match TRBD1. The CDR3 extends over 19 amino acids. Germline V gives CDR1 SGHTA, CDR2 FQGNSA. V lost 3 bases and J lost 7; bases outside the gene matches: 22. The CDR3 nucleotides read TGTGCCAGCAGCTTGGTTGTCGGATTCGGGGGACAGGGCTTTGGGGAGCAGTACTTC. It codes for CASSLVVGFGGQGFGEQYF.

The chain has TRBV28 and TRBJ2-4, with TRBD2 as a possible D gene (6 bases). Germline CDR1 and CDR2: MDHEN and SYDVKM. The CDR3 contains 15 residues. Trimming took off 5 bases at V and 0 bases at J, with 11 bases between the two ends. In nucleotides, the CDR3 is TGTGCCAGCAGTCAGGAGGGAATAGCCAAAAACATTCAGTACTTC. The encoded protein is CASSQEGIAKNIQYF.

The V and J genes are TRBV30 and TRBJ2-7; 7 positions match TRBD1. Germline V CDR1 and CDR2: GTSNPN, SVGIG (reference sequence). CDR3 length: 12 amino acids. The ends lost 6 bases at V and 3 bases at J; junction bases unmatched: 5. The CDR3 region has the DNA TGTGCCTGTTCAGGGGGTGGCTACGAGCAGTACTTC. This gives the protein CACSGGGYEQYF.

This clone has a handful of counts. This chain links TRBV7-2 with TRBJ2-3; 9 bases are a match to TRBD2. The germline gives CDR1 SGHTA, CDR2 FQGNSA. This CDR3 has 15 residues. V was pared by 0 bases and J by 8 bases, with 6 bases of the junction left unmatched. Here the CDR3 DNA reads TGTGCCAGCAGCTTAGCTGGAGCGGGAGGTCGTACGCAGTATTTT. As protein: CASSLAGAGGRTQYF.

In its sample, this clone was seen a few times. The chain employs TRBV29-1 and TRBJ1-2; TRBD1 might be the D (6 bases). There are 14 residues in the CDR3. Germline CDR1 reads SQVTM; CDR2 reads ANQGSEA. Trimming removed 2 bases at V and 2 bases at J, with 12 bases between. CDR3 residues: CSVEPGDKNYGYTF. Here the CDR3 DNA reads TGCAGCGTTGAACCAGGGGATAAGAACTATGGCTACACCTTC. The full variable domain, completed using reference TRBV29-1 and TRBJ1-2, is SAVISQKPSRDICQRGTSLTIQCQVDSQVTMMFWYRQQPGQSLTLIATANQGSEATYESGFVIDKFPISRPNLTFSTLTVSNMSPEDSSIYLCSVEPGDKNYGYTFGSGTRLTVV.

This clone was detected a few times. The rearrangement uses TRBV4-3 and TRBJ1-4, with 8 bases aligning to TRBD1. Germline V lookup: CDR1 LGHNA, CDR2 YSLEER. The CDR3 sequence is 15 residues long. The trim removed 5 bases at V and 7 bases at J, leaving 9 bases unmatched. The CDR3 DNA follows: TGCGCCAGCAGCGCCTCAGGGGGCGCGGGTGAAAAACTGTTTTTT. Its translation: CASSASGGAGEKLFF.

The V gene is TRBV7-9, the J gene TRBJ1-2, with 7 nucleotides matching TRBD1. Germline lookup yields CDR1 SEHNR and CDR2 FQNEAQ (reference sequence). The V segment lost 0 bases and the J segment 5 bases; nucleotides outside the gene matches: 9. The CDR3 is made up of 16 amino acids. The CDR3 DNA reads as TGTGCCAGCAGCTTAGCCCTCACCGGGACAGAATATGGCTACACCTTC. Amino acid sequence: CASSLALTGTEYGYTF.

The V gene is TRBV6-5, the J gene TRBJ1-1; the match to TRBD1 covers 8 bases. Trimming removed 5 bases from V and 5 bases from J; junction bases left unmatched: 7. CDR1 is MNHEY, CDR2 SVGAGI, per germline. This CDR3 is 14 amino acids long. The chain's CDR3 is CASSTGQGRTEAFF. In nucleotides, the CDR3 is TGTGCCAGCAGTACCGGACAGGGTCGGACTGAAGCTTTCTTT.

This clone was found a few times. J is TRBJ2-5 and V is TRBV7-9, with D possibly matching TRBD1 (7 bases). This CDR3 comprises 13 residues. Germline V lookup: CDR1 SEHNR, CDR2 FQNEAQ (reference sequence). V was cut by 3 bases and J by 12 bases, with 17 bases left in between. The chain's CDR3 is CASSFLQGEDEYF. As DNA, the CDR3 is TGTGCCAGCAGCTTTCTCCAGGGGGAGGATGAGTACTTC.

Worth noting for this clone: One end of the junction is discordant with germline, which a read error may explain. This sample includes further DNA sequences coding for the same CDR3. This rearrangement joins TRBV18 to TRBJ2-3, with 7 positions matching TRBD1. The CDR3 length is 15 residues. CDR1 KGHSH and CDR2 LQKENI come from the germline V gene. CDR3: CASSPRQGSTDTQYF. The CDR3 coding sequence is TGTGCCAGCTCCCCACGACAGGGTAGCACAGATACGCAGTATTTT.

This clone was detected only a few times. V is TRBV14 and J is TRBJ2-2; 8 nucleotides match TRBD1. The CDR3 has 15 amino acids. Germline-derived CDR1 and CDR2 are SGHDN and FVKESK. V shed 5 bases, J shed 3 bases, and the junction held 5 bases outside the gene matches. The CDR3 sequence is CASSYRDRHTGELFF. In nucleotides, the CDR3 is TGTGCCAGCAGCTACCGGGACAGGCACACCGGGGAGCTGTTTTTT.

This clone has more than one count but fewer than ten. V and J are TRBV7-9 and TRBJ1-1, with D unclear. Germline values: CDR1 SEHNR, CDR2 FQNEAQ (reference sequence). The CDR3 is 12 residues long. Between the trimmed V and J ends, which lost 1 base and 6 bases, there was a span of 6 bases. The CDR3 protein is CASSLVSSEAFF. The CDR3 nucleotides read TGTGCCAGCAGCTTAGTCTCTTCTGAAGCTTTCTTT.